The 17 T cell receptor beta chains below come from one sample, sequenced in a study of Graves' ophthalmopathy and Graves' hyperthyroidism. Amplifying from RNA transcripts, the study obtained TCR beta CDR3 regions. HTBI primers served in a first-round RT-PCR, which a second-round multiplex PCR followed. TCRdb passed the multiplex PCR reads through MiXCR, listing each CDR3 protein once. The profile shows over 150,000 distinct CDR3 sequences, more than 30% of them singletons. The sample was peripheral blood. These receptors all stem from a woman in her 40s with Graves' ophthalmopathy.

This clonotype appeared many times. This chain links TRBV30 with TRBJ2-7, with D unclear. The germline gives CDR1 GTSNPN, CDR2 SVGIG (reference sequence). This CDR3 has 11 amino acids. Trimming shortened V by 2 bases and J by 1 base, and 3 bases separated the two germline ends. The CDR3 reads CAWSYSYEQYF. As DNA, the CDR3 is TGTGCCTGGAGTTATTCCTACGAGCAGTACTTC.

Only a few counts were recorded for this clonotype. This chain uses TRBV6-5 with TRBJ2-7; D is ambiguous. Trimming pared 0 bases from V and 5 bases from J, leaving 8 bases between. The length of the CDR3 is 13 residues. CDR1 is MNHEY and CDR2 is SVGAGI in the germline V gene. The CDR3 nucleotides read TGTGCCAGCAGTTACTCTGCTTATGACGAGCAGTACTTC. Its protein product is CASSYSAYDEQYF.

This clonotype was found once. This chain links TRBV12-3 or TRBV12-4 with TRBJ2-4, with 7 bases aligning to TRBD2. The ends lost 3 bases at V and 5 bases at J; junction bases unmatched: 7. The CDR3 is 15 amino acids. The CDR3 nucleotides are TGTGCCAGCAGTTTCGGTGCGGGGGACCAAAACATTCAGTACTTC. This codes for CASSFGAGDQNIQYF.

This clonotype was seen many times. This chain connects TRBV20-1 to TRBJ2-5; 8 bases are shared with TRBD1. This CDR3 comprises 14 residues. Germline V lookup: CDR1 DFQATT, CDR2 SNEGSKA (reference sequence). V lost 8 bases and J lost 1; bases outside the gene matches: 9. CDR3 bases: TGCAGTCACAGACAGGGGCTCTCCCAAGAGACCCAGTACTTC. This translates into CSHRQGLSQETQYF.

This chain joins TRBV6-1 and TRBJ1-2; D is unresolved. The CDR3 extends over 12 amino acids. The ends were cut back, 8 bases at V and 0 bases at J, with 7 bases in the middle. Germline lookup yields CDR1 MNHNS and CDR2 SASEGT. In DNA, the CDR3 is TGTGCCAGCCGACGGGCTAACTATGGCTACACCTTC. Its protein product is CASRRANYGYTF.

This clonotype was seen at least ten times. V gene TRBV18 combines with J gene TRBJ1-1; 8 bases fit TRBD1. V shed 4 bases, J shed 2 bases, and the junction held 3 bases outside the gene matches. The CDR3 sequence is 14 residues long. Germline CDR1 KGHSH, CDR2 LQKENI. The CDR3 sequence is CASSQQGDNTEAFF. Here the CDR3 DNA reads TGTGCCAGCTCACAACAGGGGGATAACACTGAAGCTTTCTTT.

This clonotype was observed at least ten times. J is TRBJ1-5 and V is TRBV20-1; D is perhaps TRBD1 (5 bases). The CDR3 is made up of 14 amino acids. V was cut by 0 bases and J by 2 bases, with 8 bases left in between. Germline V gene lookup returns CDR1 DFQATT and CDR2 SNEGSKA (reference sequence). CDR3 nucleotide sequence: TGCAGTGCTAGAGACAGGGCAGGCAATCAGCCCCAGCATTTT. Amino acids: CSARDRAGNQPQHF.

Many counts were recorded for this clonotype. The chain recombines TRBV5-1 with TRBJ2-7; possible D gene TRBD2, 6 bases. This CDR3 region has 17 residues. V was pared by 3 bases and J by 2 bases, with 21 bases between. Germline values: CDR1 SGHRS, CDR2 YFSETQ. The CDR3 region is CASSSIGQRAGTYEQYF. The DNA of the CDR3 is TGCGCCAGCAGCTCTATCGGTCAGCGGGCGGGAACCTACGAGCAGTACTTC.

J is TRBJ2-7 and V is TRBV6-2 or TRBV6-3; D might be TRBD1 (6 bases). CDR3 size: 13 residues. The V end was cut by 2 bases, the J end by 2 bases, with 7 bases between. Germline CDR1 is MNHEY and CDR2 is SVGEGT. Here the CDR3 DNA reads TGTGCCAGCAGTTACGGGGGCCCCTACGAGCAGTACTTC. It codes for CASSYGGPYEQYF.

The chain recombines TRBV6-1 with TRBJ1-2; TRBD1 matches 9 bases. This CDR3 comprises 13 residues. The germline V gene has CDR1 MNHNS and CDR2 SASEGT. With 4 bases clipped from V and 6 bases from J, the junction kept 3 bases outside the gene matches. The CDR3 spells CASSVRDRDGYTF. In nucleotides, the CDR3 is TGTGCCAGCAGTGTCCGGGACAGGGATGGCTACACCTTC.

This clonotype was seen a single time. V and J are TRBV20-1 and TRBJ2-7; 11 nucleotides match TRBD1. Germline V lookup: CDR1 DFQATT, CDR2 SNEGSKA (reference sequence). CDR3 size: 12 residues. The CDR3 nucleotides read TGCAGCCCGGGACAGGGGGCCTACGAGCAGTACTTC. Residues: CSPGQGAYEQYF.

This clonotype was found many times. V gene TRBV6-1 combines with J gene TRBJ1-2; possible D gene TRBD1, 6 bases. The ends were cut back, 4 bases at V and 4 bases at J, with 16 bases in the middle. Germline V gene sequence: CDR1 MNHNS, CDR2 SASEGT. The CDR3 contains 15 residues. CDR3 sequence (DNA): TGTGCCAGCAGTGCCTCGCAGGGGTTTGGCTATGGCTACACCTTC. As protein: CASSASQGFGYGYTF.

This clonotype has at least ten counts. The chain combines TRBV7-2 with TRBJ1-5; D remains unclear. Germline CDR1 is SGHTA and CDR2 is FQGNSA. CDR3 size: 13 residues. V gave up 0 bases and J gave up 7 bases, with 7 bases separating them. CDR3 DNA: TGTGCCAGCAGCTTAGCGACCCCCCAGCCCCAGCATTTT. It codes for CASSLATPQPQHF. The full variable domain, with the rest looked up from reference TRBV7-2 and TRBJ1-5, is GAGVSQSPSNKVTEKGKDVELRCDPISGHTALYWYRQSLGQGLEFLIYFQGNSAPDKSGLPSDRFSAERTGGSVSTLTIQRTQQEDSAVYLCASSLATPQPQHFGDGTRLSIL.

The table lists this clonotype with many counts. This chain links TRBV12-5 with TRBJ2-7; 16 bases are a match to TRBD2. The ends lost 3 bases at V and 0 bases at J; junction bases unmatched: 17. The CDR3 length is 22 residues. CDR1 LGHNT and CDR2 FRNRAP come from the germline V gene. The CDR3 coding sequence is TGTGCTAGTGGTTTCCGAACCGCTCTACCGGGACTAGCGGGGGGGACCTCCTACGAGCAGTACTTC. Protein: CASGFRTALPGLAGGTSYEQYF.

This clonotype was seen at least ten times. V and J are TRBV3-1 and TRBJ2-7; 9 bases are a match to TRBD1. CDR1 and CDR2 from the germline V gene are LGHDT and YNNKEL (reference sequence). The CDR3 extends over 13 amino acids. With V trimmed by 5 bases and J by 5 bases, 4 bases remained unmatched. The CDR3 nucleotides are TGTGCCAGCAGCAAACAGGGGGCCAACGAGCAGTACTTC. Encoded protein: CASSKQGANEQYF.

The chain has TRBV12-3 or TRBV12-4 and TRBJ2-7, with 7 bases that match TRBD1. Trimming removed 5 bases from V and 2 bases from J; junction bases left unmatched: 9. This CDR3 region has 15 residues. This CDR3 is CASSPPGTDAYEQYF. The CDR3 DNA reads TGTGCCAGCAGTCCTCCCGGGACAGATGCCTACGAGCAGTACTTC.

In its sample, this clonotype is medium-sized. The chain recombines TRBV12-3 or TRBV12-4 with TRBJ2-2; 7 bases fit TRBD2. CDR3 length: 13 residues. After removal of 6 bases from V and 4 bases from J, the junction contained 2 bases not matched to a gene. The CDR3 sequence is CASRGGRTGELFF. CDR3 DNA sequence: TGTGCCAGCAGGGGAGGGCGCACCGGGGAGCTGTTTTTT.